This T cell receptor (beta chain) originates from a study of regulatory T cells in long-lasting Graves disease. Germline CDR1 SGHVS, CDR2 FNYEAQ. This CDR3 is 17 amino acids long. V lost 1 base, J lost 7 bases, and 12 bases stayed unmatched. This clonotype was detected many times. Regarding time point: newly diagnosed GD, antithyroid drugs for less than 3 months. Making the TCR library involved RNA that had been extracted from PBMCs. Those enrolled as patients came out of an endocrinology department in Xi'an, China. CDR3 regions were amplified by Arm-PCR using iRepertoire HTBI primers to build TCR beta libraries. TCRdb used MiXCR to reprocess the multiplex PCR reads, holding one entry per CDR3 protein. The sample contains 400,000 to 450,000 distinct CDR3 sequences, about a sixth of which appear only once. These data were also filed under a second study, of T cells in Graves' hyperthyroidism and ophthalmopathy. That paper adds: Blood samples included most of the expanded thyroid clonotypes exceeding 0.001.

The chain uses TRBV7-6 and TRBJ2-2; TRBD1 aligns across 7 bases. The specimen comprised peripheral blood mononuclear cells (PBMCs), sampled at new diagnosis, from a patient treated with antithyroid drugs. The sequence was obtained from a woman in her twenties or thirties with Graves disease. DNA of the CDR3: TGTGCCAGCAGCTTAGAAAGCCGAACAGGGGCGGGCGGGGAGCTGTTTTTT. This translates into CASSLESRTGAGGELFF.